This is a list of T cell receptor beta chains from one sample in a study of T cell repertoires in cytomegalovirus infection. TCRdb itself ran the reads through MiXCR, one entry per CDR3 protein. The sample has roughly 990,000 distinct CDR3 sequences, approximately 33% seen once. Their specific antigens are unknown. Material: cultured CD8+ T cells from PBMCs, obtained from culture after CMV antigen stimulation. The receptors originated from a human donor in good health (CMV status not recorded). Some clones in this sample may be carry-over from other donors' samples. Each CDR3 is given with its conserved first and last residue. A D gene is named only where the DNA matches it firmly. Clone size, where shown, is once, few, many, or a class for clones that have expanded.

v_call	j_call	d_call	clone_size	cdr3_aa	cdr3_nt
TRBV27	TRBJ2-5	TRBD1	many	CASSPGTGHRAQYF	TGTGCCAGCAGTCCGGGGACAGGCCATCGGGCCCAGTACTTC
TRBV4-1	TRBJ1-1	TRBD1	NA	CASSLRQGAMNTEAFF	TGCGCCAGCAGCCTCCGACAGGGAGCAATGAACACTGAAGCTTTCTTT
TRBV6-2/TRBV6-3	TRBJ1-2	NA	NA	CASSYSRGAQGYTF	TGTGCCAGCAGTTACTCGCGGGGGGCGCAGGGCTACACCTTC
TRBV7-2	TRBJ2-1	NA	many	CASSLGSYEQFF	TGTGCCAGCAGCTTAGGGTCTTATGAGCAGTTCTTC
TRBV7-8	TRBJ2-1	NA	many	CASSLVGGASGGKYNEQFF	TGTGCCAGCAGCTTAGTAGGGGGCGCAAGCGGGGGTAAATACAATGAGCAGTTCTTC
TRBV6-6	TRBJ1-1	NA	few	CASSYLTAGNTEAFF	TGTGCCAGCAGTTACCTGACAGCAGGGAACACTGAAGCTTTCTTT
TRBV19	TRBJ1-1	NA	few	CASSIGGYDTEAFF	TGTGCCAGTAGTATAGGAGGGTACGACACTGAAGCTTTCTTT
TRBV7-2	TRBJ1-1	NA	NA	CASSLSSKRAFF	TGTGCCAGCAGCTTATCCTCCAAACGGGCTTTCTTT
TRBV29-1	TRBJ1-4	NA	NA	CSAWDGNEKLFF	TGCAGCGCTTGGGACGGTAATGAAAAACTGTTTTTT
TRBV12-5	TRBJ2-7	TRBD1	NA	CASGPPPTGDHEQYF	TGTGCTAGTGGTCCTCCACCTACAGGGGACCACGAGCAGTACTTC
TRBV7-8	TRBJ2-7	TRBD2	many	CASSLERGLSYEQYF	TGTGCCAGCAGCTTAGAGCGGGGGCTTTCCTACGAGCAGTACTTC
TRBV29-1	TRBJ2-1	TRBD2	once	CSVVSHSGGVEEQFF	TGCAGCGTTGTCTCCCATAGCGGGGGGGTGGAGGAGCAGTTCTTC
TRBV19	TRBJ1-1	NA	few	CASSIGTRWFTEAFF	TGTGCCAGTAGTATAGGGACCCGATGGTTCACTGAAGCTTTCTTT
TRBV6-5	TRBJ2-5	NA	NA	CASSYSTGGGTQYF	TGTGCCAGCAGTTACTCGACTGGAGGGGGGACCCAGTACTTC
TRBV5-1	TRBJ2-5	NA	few	CASGLLGGEETQYF	TGCGCCAGCGGATTACTAGGTGGGGAGGAGACCCAGTACTTC
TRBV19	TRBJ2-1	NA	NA	CASSIEGWPFLLVPRHNEQFF	TGTGCCAGTAGTATAGAGGGCTGGCCCTTCCTTTTAGTGCCGAGACACAATGAGCAGTTCTTC
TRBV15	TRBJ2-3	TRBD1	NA	CATSRDPSGGNSGTQYF	TGTGCCACCAGCAGAGATCCATCAGGGGGCAATTCAGGGACGCAGTATTTT
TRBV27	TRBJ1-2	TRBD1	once	CASSLSSRTGVGYTF	TGTGCCAGCAGTTTATCGAGTCGGACAGGGGTTGGCTACACCTTC
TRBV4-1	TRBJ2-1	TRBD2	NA	CASSQLLAGQTVYNEQFF	TGCGCCAGCAGCCAACTACTAGCGGGGCAGACTGTATACAATGAGCAGTTCTTC
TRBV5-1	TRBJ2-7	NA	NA	CASSLDPGTPDSYEQYF	TGCGCCAGCAGCTTGGATCCGGGGACACCTGACTCCTACGAGCAGTACTTC
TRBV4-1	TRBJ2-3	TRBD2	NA	CASSQVDSGTDTQYF	TGCGCCAGCAGCCAAGTCGATAGCGGGACAGATACGCAGTATTTT
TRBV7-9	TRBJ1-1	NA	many	CASSRDGTEAFF	TGTGCCAGCAGCCGGGACGGGACTGAAGCTTTCTTT
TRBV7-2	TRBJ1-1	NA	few	CASSIIVPDTEAFF	TGTGCCAGCAGCATAATCGTTCCAGACACTGAAGCTTTCTTT
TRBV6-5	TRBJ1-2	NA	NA	CASSPRQLTGLYGYTF	TGTGCCAGCAGTCCTCGACAACTGACAGGACTCTATGGCTACACCTTC
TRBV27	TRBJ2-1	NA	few	CASSQRQVYNEQFF	TGTGCCAGCAGTCAGAGACAGGTATACAATGAGCAGTTCTTC